A single sample gave rise to the 10 T cell receptor beta chains below, sequenced in a study of OX40 agonist ivuxolimab in advanced cancers. Sequencing was performed with immunoSEQ multiplex PCR; in TCRdb, only in-frame clones are kept and a portion is missing. This sample has 45,000 to 60,000 clones, with roughly nine tenths found just once. The source was CD4+ or CD8+ T cells sorted from blood, collected in a trial of the OX40 agonist ivuxolimab. All receptors come from an adult with an advanced solid tumor such as melanoma, head and neck, liver or kidney cancer.

The chain joins TRBV9 to TRBJ2-2, with D perhaps TRBD2 (6 bases). Germline V gene sequence: CDR1 SGDLS, CDR2 YYNGEE. The CDR3 runs 15 residues. Trimming took 0 bases from V and 3 from J, leaving 9 bases between them. CDR3 DNA sequence: TGTGCCAGCAGCGTAGAACTAGCTTACACCGGGGAGCTGTTTTTT. This encodes CASSVELAYTGELFF.

V usage is TRBV6-5 and J usage is TRBJ2-5; D might be TRBD2 (6 bases). The V gene's germline CDR1 is MNHEY and CDR2 SVGAGI. The CDR3 has 15 amino acids. V shed 0 bases and J shed 2 bases, with 10 bases lying between them. DNA for the CDR3: TGTGCCAGCAGTTACTCGGTGGCGGGACAAGAGACCCAGTACTTC. Its translation: CASSYSVAGQETQYF.

The chain combines TRBV4-2 with TRBJ2-7; D uncertain. The germline CDR1 and CDR2 sequences are LGHNA and YNFKEQ. The CDR3 spans 14 residues. Trimming stripped 2 bases from V and 2 bases from J, with 10 bases between. The CDR3 loop reads CASSQRSGTYEQYF. Here the CDR3 DNA reads TGTGCCAGCAGCCAAAGGTCGGGTACCTACGAGCAGTACTTC.

This clone has just one count. J is TRBJ2-3 and V is TRBV5-4; D not resolved. The V end was cut by 0 bases, the J end by 4 bases, with 3 bases between. This CDR3 has 12 amino acids. Germline CDR1 SGHNT, CDR2 YYREEE (reference sequence). The CDR3 loop reads CASSLVPDTQYF. The CDR3 bases are TGTGCCAGCAGCTTGGTCCCAGATACGCAGTATTTT. The whole variable domain, filled in from reference TRBV5-4 and TRBJ2-3, reads ETGVTQSPTHLIKTRGQQVTLRCSSQSGHNTVSWYQQALGQGPQFIFQYYREEENGRGNFPPRFSGLQFPNYSSELNVNALELDDSALYLCASSLVPDTQYFGPGTRLTVL.

V is TRBV2 and J is TRBJ2-2; 8 bases map to TRBD2. CDR3 size: 16 residues. Germline assignment: CDR1 SNHLY and CDR2 FYNNEI. Germline trimming cut 8 bases from V and 6 bases from J; bases unmatched to any gene: 14. CDR3: CASERRREGFSGELFF. The CDR3, as DNA: TGTGCCAGCGAGAGACGCCGGGAGGGCTTTTCCGGGGAGCTGTTTTTT.

The chain carries TRBV11-1 and TRBJ2-1; TRBD2 matches 8 bases. CDR3 length equals 15 residues. V trimming: 4 bases; J trimming: 8 bases; junction bases outside the gene matches: 10. Germline V gene lookup returns CDR1 SGHAT and CDR2 FQDESV (reference sequence). CDR3 nucleotide sequence: TGTGCCAGCAGCTGGGCAGCGGGAGTGAGCGATGAGCAGTTCTTC. Translation: CASSWAAGVSDEQFF. Full variable domain (remainder filled in from reference TRBV11-1 and TRBJ2-1): EAEVAQSPRYKITEKSQAVAFWCDPISGHATLYWYRQILGQGPELLVQFQDESVVDDSQLPKDRFSAERLKGVDSTLKIQPAELGDSAMYLCASSWAAGVSDEQFFGPGTRLTVL.

The chain couples TRBV7-2 to TRBJ1-1, with D maybe TRBD1 (5 bases). Trimming shortened V by 1 base and J by 3 bases, and 9 bases separated the two germline ends. The germline V gene has CDR1 SGHTA and CDR2 FQGNSA. This CDR3 has 14 amino acids. The CDR3 DNA sequence: TGTGCCAGCAGCTTAGGGTGGGGGTACACTGAAGCTTTCTTT. Protein product: CASSLGWGYTEAFF.

The chain carries TRBV5-6 and TRBJ2-7; a weak D match, TRBD1 (6 bases). The germline CDR1 and CDR2 sequences are SGHDT and YYEEEE. V was pared by 4 bases and J by 5 bases, with 13 bases between. The CDR3 covers 13 residues. The CDR3 here is CASSQGGSDEQYF. Written as DNA, the CDR3 is TGTGCCAGCAGCCAAGGGGGATCCGACGAGCAGTACTTC.

This chain connects TRBV28 to TRBJ2-7, with a tentative D call TRBD1 (6 bases). CDR1 and CDR2 from the germline V gene are MDHEN and SYDVKM. Trimming pared 7 bases from V and 10 bases from J, leaving 14 bases between. There are 11 residues in the CDR3. This CDR3 is CASTEGGEQYF. CDR3 nucleotides: TGTGCCAGCACCGAAGGGGGAGAACAGTACTTC.

V gene TRBV7-3 combines with J gene TRBJ2-7, with D possibly being TRBD2 (5 bases). The germline gives CDR1 SGHTA, CDR2 FQGTGA. The ends were cut back, 2 bases at V and 7 bases at J, with 12 bases in the middle. The CDR3 spans 13 residues. DNA for the CDR3: TGTGCCAGCAGCTTAGGACTCCTGGAAGAGCAGTACTTC. Its translation is CASSLGLLEEQYF.